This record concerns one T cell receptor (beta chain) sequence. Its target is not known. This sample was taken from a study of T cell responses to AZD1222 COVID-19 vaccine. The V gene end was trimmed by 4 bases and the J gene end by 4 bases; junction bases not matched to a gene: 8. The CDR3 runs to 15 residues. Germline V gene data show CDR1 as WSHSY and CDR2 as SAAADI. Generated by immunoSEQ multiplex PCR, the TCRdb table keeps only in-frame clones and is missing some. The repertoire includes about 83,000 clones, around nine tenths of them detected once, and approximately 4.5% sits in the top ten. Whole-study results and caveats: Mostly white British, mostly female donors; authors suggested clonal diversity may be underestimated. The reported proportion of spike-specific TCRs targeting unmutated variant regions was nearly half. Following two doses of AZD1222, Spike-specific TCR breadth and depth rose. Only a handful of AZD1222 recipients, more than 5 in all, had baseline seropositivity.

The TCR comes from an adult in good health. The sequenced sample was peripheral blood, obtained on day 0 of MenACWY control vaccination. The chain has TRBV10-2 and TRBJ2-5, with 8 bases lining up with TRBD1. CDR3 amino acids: CASSASRGRRETQYF. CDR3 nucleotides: TGCGCCAGCAGTGCATCCAGGGGGCGCCGAGAGACCCAGTACTTC.